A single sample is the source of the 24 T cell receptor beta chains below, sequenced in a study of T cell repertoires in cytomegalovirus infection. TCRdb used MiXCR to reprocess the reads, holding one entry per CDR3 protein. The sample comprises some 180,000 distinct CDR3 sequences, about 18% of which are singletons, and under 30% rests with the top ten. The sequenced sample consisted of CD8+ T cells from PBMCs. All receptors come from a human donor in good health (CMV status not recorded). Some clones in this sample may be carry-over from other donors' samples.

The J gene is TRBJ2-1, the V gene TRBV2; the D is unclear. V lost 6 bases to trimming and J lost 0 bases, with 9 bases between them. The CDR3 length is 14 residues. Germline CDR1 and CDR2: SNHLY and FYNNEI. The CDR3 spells CASSDLSSYNEQFF. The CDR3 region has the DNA TGTGCCAGCAGCGACCTCAGCTCCTACAATGAGCAGTTCTTC.

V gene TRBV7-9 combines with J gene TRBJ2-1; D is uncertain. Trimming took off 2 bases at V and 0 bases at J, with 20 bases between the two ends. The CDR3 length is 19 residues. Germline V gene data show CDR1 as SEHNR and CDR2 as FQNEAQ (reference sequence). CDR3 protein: CASSLIWTETPSSYNEQFF. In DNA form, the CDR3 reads TGTGCCAGCAGCTTAATTTGGACGGAAACTCCGAGCTCCTACAATGAGCAGTTCTTC.

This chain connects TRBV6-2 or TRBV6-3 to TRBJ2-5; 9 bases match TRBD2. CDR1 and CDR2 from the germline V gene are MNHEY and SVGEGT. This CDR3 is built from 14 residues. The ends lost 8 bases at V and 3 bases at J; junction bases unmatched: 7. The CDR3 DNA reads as TGTGCCAGCGCTATAGCGGGGGCAAAAGAGACCCAGTACTTC. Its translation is CASAIAGAKETQYF.

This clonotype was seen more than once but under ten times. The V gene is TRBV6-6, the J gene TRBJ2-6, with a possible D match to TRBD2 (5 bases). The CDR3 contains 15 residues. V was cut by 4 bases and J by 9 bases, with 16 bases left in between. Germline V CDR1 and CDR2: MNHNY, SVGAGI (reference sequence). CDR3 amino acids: CASSFPSGPDNVLTF. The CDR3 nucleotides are TGTGCCAGCAGTTTCCCGAGCGGTCCCGACAACGTCCTGACTTTC.

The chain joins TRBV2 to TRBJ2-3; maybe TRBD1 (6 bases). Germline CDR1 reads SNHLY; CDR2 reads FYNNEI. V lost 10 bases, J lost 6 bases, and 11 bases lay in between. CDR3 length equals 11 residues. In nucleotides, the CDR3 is TGTGCCACCCAGAGGGGGGATACGCAGTATTTT. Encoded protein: CATQRGDTQYF.

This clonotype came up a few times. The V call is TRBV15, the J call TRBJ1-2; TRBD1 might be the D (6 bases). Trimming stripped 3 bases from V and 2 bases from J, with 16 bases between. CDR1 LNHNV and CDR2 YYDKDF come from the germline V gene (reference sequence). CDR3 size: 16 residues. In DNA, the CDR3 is TGTGCCACCAGCAGTGATACCTATGGGGGCAACTATGGCTACACCTTC. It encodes CATSSDTYGGNYGYTF.

The CDR3 loop reads CASSYPDGTYEQYF. The CDR3 coding sequence is TGTGCCAGCAGCTACCCGGACGGTACCTACGAGCAGTACTTC. The chain has TRBV7-2 and TRBJ2-7; no reliable D call. The CDR3 totals 14 residues. V lost 4 bases and J lost 2, with 12 bases in between. Germline CDR1 and CDR2: SGHTA and FQGNSA.

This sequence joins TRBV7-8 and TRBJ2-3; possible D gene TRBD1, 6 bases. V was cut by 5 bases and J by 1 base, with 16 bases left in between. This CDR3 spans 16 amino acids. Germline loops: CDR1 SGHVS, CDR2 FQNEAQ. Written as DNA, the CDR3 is TGTGCCAGCAGCAATTTTCCGGGACACCGCACAGATACGCAGTATTTT. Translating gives CASSNFPGHRTDTQYF.

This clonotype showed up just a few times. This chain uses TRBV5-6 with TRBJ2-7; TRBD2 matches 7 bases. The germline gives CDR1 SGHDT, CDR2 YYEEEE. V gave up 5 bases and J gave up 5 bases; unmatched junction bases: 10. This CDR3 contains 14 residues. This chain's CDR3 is CASRPRTSSHEQYF. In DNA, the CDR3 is TGTGCCAGCAGACCAAGGACTAGTAGTCACGAGCAGTACTTC.

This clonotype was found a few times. The CDR3 DNA is TGCAGCGTTGATGAGGCGACAGGGGGCGGCTATGGCTACACCTTC. Translating gives CSVDEATGGGYGYTF. The chain links TRBV29-1 to TRBJ1-2; TRBD1 agrees at 10 bases. The CDR3 spans 15 residues. Trimming at V came to 3 bases and at J to 4 bases, leaving 8 bases not matched to a gene. Looked up from germline, CDR1 is SQVTM and CDR2 is ANQGSEA. The entire variable domain, with the rest obtained from reference TRBV29-1 and TRBJ1-2, is as follows: SAVISQKPSRDICQRGTSLTIQCQVDSQVTMMFWYRQQPGQSLTLIATANQGSEATYESGFVIDKFPISRPNLTFSTLTVSNMSPEDSSIYLCSVDEATGGGYGYTFGSGTRLTVV.

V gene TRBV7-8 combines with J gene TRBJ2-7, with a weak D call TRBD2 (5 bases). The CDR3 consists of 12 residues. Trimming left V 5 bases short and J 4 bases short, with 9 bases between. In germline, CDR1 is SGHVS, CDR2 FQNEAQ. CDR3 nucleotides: TGTGCCAGCAGCGAGGAGGTTTACGAGCAGTACTTC. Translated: CASSEEVYEQYF.

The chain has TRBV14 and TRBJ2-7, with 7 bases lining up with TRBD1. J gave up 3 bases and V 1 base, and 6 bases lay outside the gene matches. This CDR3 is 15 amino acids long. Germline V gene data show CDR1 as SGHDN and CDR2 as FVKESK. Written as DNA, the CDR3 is TGTGCCAGCAGCCAAGGCGACAGGGAGATCTACGAGCAGTACTTC. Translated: CASSQGDREIYEQYF.

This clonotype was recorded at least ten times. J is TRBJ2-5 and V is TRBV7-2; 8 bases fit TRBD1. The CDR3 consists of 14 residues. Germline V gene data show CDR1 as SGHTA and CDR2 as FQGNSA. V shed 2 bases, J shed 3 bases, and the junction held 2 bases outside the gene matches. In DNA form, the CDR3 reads TGTGCCAGCAGCTTACGGGACAGGAAAGAGACCCAGTACTTC. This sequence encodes CASSLRDRKETQYF. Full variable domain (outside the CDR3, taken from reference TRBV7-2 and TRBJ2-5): GAGVSQSPSNKVTEKGKDVELRCDPISGHTALYWYRQSLGQGLEFLIYFQGNSAPDKSGLPSDRFSAERTGGSVSTLTIQRTQQEDSAVYLCASSLRDRKETQYFGPGTRLLVL.

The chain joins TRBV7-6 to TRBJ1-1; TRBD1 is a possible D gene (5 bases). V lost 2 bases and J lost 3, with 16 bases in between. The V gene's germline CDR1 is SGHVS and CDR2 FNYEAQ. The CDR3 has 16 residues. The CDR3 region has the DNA TGTGCCAGCAGCTTACCCCGGGAGGGGAGGGACACTGAAGCTTTCTTT. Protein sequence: CASSLPREGRDTEAFF.

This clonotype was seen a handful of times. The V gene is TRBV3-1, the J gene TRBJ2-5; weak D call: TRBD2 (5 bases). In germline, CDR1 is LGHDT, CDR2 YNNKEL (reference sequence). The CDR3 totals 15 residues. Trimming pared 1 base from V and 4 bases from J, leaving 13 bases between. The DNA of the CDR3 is TGTGCCAGCAGCCAAGGGACTCTCCTGGGAGAGACCCAGTACTTC. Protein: CASSQGTLLGETQYF.

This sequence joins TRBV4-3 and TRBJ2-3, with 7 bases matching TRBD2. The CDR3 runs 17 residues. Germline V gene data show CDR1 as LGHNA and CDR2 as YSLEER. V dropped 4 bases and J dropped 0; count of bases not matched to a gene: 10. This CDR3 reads CASSLDSAGLSTDTQYF. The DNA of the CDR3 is TGCGCCAGCAGCCTAGATTCAGCGGGGTTAAGCACAGATACGCAGTATTTT.

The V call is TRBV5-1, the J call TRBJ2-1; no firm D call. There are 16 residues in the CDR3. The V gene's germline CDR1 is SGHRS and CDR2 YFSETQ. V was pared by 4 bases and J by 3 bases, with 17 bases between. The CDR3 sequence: CASSPTWSSSYNEQFF. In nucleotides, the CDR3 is TGCGCCAGCAGCCCTACTTGGAGTAGTAGCTACAATGAGCAGTTCTTC. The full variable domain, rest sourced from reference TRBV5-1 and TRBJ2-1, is KAGVTQTPRYLIKTRGQQVTLSCSPISGHRSVSWYQQTPGQGLQFLFEYFSETQRNKGNFPGRFSGRQFSNSRSEMNVSTLELGDSALYLCASSPTWSSSYNEQFFGPGTRLTVL.

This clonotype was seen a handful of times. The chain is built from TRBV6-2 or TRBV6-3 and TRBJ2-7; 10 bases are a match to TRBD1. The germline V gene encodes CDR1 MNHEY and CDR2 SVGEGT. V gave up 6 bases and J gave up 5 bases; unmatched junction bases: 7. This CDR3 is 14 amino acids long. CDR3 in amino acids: CASRNRDRGHEQYF. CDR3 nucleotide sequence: TGTGCCAGCAGGAACCGGGACAGGGGCCACGAGCAGTACTTC.

The CDR3 spells CASSFGKSGEQYF. The CDR3 coding sequence is TGTGCCAGCAGTTTTGGGAAATCAGGGGAGCAGTACTTC. The J gene is TRBJ2-7, the V gene TRBV12-3 or TRBV12-4; tentatively, D is TRBD1 (5 bases). Trimming cost V 3 bases and J 7 bases, with 13 bases left between them. The CDR3 length is 13 residues.

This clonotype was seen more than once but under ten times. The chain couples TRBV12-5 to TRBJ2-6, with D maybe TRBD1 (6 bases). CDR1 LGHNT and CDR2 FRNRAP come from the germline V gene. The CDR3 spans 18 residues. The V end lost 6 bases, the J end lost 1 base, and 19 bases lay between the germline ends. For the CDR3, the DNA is TGTGCTAGTGGCCTCGACCGGGACAAGCCTTCTGGGGCCAACGTCCTGACTTTC. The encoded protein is CASGLDRDKPSGANVLTF.

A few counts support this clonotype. The CDR3: CASSFVTGNSGNTIYF. The CDR3 nucleotides are TGTGCCAGCAGCTTTGTAACGGGGAACTCTGGAAACACCATATATTTT. V gene TRBV7-9 combines with J gene TRBJ1-3; D is unresolved. Germline V gives CDR1 SEHNR, CDR2 FQNEAQ (reference sequence). CDR3 length: 16 residues. Deletions cut 3 bases from V and 0 bases from J, with 12 bases between.

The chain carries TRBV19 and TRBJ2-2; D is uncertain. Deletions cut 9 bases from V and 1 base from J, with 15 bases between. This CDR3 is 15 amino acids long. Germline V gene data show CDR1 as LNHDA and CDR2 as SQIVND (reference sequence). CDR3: CASLEAGWNTGELFF. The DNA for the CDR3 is TGTGCCAGCCTCGAAGCAGGTTGGAACACCGGGGAGCTGTTTTTT.

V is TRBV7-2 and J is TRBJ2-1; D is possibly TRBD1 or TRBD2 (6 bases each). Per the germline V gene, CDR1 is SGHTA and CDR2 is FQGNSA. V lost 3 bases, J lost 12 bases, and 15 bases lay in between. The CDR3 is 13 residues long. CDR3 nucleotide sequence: TGTGCCAGCAGCTTGGGGGGCTTGGCGTGGCAGTTCTTC. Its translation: CASSLGGLAWQFF.

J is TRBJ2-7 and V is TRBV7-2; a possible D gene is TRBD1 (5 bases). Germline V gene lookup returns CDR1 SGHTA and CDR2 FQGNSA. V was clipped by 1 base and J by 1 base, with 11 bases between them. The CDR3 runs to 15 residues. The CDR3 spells CASSLVRAESYEQYF. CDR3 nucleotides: TGTGCCAGCAGCTTAGTCAGGGCTGAATCCTACGAGCAGTACTTC.